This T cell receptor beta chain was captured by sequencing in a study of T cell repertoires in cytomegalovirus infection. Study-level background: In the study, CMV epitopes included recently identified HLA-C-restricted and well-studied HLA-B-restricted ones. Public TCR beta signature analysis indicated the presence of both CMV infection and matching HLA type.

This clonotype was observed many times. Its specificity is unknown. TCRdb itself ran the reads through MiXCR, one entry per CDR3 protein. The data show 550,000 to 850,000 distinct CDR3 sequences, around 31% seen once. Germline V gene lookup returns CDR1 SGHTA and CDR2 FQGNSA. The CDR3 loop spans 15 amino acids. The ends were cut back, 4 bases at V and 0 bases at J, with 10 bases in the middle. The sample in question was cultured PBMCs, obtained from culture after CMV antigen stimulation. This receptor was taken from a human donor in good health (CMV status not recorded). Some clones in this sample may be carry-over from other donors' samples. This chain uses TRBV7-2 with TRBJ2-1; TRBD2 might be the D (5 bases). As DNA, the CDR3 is TGTGCCAGCAGCTCAGCGGCCAGCTCCTACAATGAGCAGTTCTTC. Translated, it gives CASSSAASSYNEQFF.